The 8 T cell receptor beta chains below were found in one sample sequenced in a study of blood T cell repertoires in COVID-19 (dated by TCRdb to the early 2020s). Library construction relied on the immunoSEQ multiplex PCR assay. The clones in this table, taken by TCRdb from immuneACCESS, are in-frame only. Not every clone is retained; where verified, under half of the shortfall comes from an unresolved V gene, and the cause of the rest is unknown. The sample table lists some 290,000 clones, approximately 87% of them with a count of one. The top ten hold 4.6% of the sample. Sequenced input: peripheral blood. These receptors were collected from a man between 60 and 70 years old who had recovered from COVID-19.

The J gene is TRBJ2-1, the V gene TRBV5-1; no definite D call. The CDR3 totals 15 residues. The germline gives CDR1 SGHRS, CDR2 YFSETQ. With 2 bases removed from V and 0 bases from J, the gap between germline ends came to 9 bases. In DNA form, the CDR3 reads TGCGCCAGCAGCTTCCGCTGGAGCTCCTACAATGAGCAGTTCTTC. This codes for CASSFRWSSYNEQFF. The full variable domain, rest sourced from reference TRBV5-1 and TRBJ2-1, is KAGVTQTPRYLIKTRGQQVTLSCSPISGHRSVSWYQQTPGQGLQFLFEYFSETQRNKGNFPGRFSGRQFSNSRSEMNVSTLELGDSALYLCASSFRWSSYNEQFFGPGTRLTVL.

The chain couples TRBV27 to TRBJ2-1, with D tentatively TRBD2 (7 bases). V gave up 4 bases and J gave up 8 bases, with 18 bases separating them. CDR3 size: 15 residues. The germline V gene has CDR1 MNHEY and CDR2 SMNVEV (reference sequence). The CDR3 loop is CASSWGGRAGYEQFF. The DNA for the CDR3 is TGTGCCAGCAGTTGGGGGGGGCGGGCCGGGTATGAGCAGTTCTTC.

The chain recombines TRBV7-9 with TRBJ2-2; D possibly corresponds to TRBD2 (7 bases). The germline gives CDR1 SEHNR, CDR2 FQNEAQ (reference sequence). This CDR3 is 17 amino acids long. Trimming pared 5 bases from V and 0 bases from J, leaving 16 bases between. CDR3 residues: CASSPSFGGPNTGELFF. CDR3 DNA: TGTGCCAGCAGCCCTTCGTTCGGGGGGCCGAACACCGGGGAGCTGTTTTTT.

The DNA for the CDR3 is TGTGCCAGCACCTTCAGGGGTGAGACCCAGTACTTC. It yields the protein CASTFRGETQYF. The genes are TRBV13 and TRBJ2-5; perhaps TRBD1 as D (6 bases). There are 12 residues in the CDR3. Deletions cut 7 bases from V and 5 bases from J, with 11 bases between. Germline CDR1 is PRHDT and CDR2 is FYEKMQ (reference sequence).

The V gene is TRBV2, the J gene TRBJ1-5; 9 bases fit TRBD1. The CDR3 has 16 residues. Germline CDR1 reads SNHLY; CDR2 reads FYNNEI. The V gene end was trimmed by 2 bases and the J gene end by 5 bases; junction bases not matched to a gene: 7. This chain's CDR3 is CASSEWGRTGDQPQHF. Here the CDR3 DNA reads TGTGCCAGCAGTGAATGGGGTAGGACAGGGGATCAGCCCCAGCATTTT.

This clone was picked up one time. This chain links TRBV5-6 with TRBJ2-7; 10 nucleotides align to TRBD1. Looked up from germline, CDR1 is SGHDT and CDR2 is YYEEEE. V was pared by 5 bases and J by 3 bases, with 8 bases of the junction left unmatched. The CDR3 extends over 15 amino acids. CDR3 sequence (DNA): TGTGCCAGCAGTCTGGGGGGACAGGGGCTCTACGAGCAGTACTTC. Amino acids: CASSLGGQGLYEQYF.

The chain joins TRBV11-2 to TRBJ2-5; tentative D call: TRBD2 (6 bases). V was pared by 5 bases and J by 2 bases, with 9 bases between. The CDR3 runs to 13 residues. CDR1 SGHAT and CDR2 FQNNGV come from the germline V gene. CDR3 DNA: TGTGCCAGCAGCCGAGGAGGGCAAGAGACCCAGTACTTC. This sequence encodes CASSRGGQETQYF.

The genes are TRBV28 and TRBJ1-3, with D tentatively TRBD1 (6 bases). CDR1 is MDHEN, CDR2 SYDVKM, per germline. Trimming left V 5 bases short and J 8 bases short, with 22 bases between. CDR3 length: 16 amino acids. In nucleotides, the CDR3 is TGTGCCAGCAGTCCCCAAGGTGGACAGAAAAGCCACACCATATATTTT. It encodes CASSPQGGQKSHTIYF.